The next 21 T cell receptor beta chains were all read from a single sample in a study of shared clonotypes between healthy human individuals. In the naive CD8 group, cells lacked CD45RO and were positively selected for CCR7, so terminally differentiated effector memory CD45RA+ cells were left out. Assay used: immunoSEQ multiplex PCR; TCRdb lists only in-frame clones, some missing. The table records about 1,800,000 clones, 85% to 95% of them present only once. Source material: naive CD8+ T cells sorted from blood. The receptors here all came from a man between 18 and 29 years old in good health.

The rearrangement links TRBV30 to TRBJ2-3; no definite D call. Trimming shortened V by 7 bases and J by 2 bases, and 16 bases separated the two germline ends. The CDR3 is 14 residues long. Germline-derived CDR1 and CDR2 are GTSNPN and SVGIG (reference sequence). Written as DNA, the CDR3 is TGTGCCTCCGCTACCGGACGCAACACAGATACGCAGTATTTT. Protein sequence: CASATGRNTDTQYF.

In DNA, the CDR3 is TGTGCCAGCAGCTTAGCTAGCGGCACAGATACGCAGTATTTT. Translating it yields CASSLASGTDTQYF. The chain is built from TRBV7-6 and TRBJ2-3; D may be TRBD2 (5 bases). This CDR3 has 14 amino acids. V was trimmed by 0 bases and J by 1 base, leaving 5 bases between them. Germline-derived CDR1 and CDR2 are SGHVS and FNYEAQ.

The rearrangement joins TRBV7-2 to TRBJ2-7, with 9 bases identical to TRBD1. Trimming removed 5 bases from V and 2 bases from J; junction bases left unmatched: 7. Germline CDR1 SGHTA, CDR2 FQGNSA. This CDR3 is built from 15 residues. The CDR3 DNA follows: TGTGCCAGCAGCCCCATTCGACAGGGGGCCTACGAGCAGTACTTC. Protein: CASSPIRQGAYEQYF.

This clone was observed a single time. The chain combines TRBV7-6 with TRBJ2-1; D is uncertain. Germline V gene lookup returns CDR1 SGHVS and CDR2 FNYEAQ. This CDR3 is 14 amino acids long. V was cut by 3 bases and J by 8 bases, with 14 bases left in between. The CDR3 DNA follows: TGTGCCAGCAGCTTTTCCGGGTCCGGCTATGAGCAGTTCTTC. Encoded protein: CASSFSGSGYEQFF.

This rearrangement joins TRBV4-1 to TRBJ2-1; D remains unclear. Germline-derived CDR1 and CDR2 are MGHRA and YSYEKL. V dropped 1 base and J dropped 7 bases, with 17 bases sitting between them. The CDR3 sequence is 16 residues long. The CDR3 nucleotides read TGCGCCAGCAGCCAAGGGTCTTCGTTTGGTTTAAATGAGCAGTTCTTC. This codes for CASSQGSSFGLNEQFF.

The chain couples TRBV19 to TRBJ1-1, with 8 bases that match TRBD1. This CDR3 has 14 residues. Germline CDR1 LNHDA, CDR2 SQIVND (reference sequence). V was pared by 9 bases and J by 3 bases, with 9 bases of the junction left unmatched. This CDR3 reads CASADRGYYTEAFF. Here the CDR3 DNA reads TGTGCCAGCGCTGACAGGGGTTACTACACTGAAGCTTTCTTT. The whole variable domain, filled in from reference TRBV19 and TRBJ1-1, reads DGGITQSPKYLFRKEGQNVTLSCEQNLNHDAMYWYRQDPGQGLRLIYYSQIVNDFQKGDIAEGYSVSREKKESFPLTVTSAQKNPTAFYLCASADRGYYTEAFFGQGTRLTVV.

The CDR3 DNA reads as TGTGCCACCAGCAGAGGTTGGGGGTCCTACGAGCAGTACTTC. This encodes CATSRGWGSYEQYF. V usage is TRBV15 and J usage is TRBJ2-7; D tentatively reads TRBD1 or TRBD2 (5 bases each). This CDR3 is 14 amino acids long. The V gene's germline CDR1 is LNHNV and CDR2 YYDKDF (reference sequence). The V gene lost 1 base and the J gene lost 1 base, with 8 bases spanning the gap.

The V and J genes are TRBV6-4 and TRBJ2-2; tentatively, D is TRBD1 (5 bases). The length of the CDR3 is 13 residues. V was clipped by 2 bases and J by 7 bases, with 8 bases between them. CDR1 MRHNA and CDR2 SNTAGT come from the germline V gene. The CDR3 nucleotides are TGTGCCAGCAGTGACCAGGGAAACGGGGAGCTGTTTTTT. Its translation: CASSDQGNGELFF.

This CDR3 reads CASSTRERTGGEGYTF. In nucleotides, the CDR3 is TGTGCCAGCAGCACCCGCGAAAGGACAGGGGGCGAAGGCTACACCTTC. J is TRBJ1-2 and V is TRBV9, with 11 bases fitting TRBD1. V lost 4 bases to trimming and J lost 8 bases; unmatched junction nucleotides: 13. Germline CDR1 SGDLS, CDR2 YYNGEE. The CDR3 covers 16 residues.

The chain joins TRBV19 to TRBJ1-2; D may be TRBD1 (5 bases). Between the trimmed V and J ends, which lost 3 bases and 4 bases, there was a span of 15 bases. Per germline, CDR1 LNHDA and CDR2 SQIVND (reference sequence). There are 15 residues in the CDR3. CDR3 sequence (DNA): TGTGCCAGTAGTATGACAGATCCAGGACCCTATGGCTACACCTTC. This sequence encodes CASSMTDPGPYGYTF.

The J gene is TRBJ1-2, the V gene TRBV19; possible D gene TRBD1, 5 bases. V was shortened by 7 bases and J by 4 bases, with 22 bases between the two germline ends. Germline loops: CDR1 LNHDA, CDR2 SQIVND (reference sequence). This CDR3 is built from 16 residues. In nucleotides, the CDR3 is TGTGCCAGTATTAATTTTACAGGACGCGGGCGCTATGGCTACACCTTC. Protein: CASINFTGRGRYGYTF.

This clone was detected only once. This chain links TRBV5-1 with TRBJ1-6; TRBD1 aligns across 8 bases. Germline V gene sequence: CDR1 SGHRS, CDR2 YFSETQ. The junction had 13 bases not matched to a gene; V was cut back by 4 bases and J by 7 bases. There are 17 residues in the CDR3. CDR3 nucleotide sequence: TGCGCCAGCAGCCTCCGAGGTGGACAGGGTGACAATTCACCCCTCCACTTT. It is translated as CASSLRGGQGDNSPLHF.

The CDR3 DNA reads as TGTGCCAGCAGCTCCGACAGCTCTGAAGCTTTCTTT. Amino acid sequence: CASSSDSSEAFF. The chain recombines TRBV13 with TRBJ1-1; tentatively, D is TRBD1 (5 bases). Trimming pared 4 bases from V and 6 bases from J, leaving 9 bases between. The CDR3 consists of 12 residues. The germline V gene has CDR1 PRHDT and CDR2 FYEKMQ (reference sequence).

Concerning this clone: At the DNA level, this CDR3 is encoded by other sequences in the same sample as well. The CDR3 spells CASSLEGVGTEAFF. The CDR3 bases are TGCGCCAGCAGCTTGGAGGGGGTAGGTACTGAAGCTTTCTTT. The chain is built from TRBV5-1 and TRBJ1-1; a weak D match, TRBD1 (6 bases). This CDR3 is 14 amino acids long. Looked up from germline, CDR1 is SGHRS and CDR2 is YFSETQ. V lost 0 bases and J lost 5, with 11 bases in between.

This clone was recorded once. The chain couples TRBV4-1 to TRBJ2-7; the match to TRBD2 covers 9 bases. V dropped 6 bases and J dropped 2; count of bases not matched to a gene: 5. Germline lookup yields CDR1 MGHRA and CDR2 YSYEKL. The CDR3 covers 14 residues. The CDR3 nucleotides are TGCGCCAGCAGATGGCGGGAGGGGGCCTACGAGCAGTACTTC. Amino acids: CASRWREGAYEQYF.

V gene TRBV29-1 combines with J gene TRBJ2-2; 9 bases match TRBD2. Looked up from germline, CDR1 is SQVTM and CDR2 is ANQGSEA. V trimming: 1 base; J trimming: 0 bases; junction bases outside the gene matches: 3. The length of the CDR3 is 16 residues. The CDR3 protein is CSVEGTSDANTGELFF. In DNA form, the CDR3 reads TGCAGCGTTGAAGGGACTAGCGACGCGAACACCGGGGAGCTGTTTTTT.

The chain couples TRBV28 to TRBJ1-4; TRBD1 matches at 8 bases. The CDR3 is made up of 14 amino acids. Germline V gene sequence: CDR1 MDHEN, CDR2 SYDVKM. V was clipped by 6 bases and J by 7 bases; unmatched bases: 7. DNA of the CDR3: TGTGCCAGCAGCACTGACAGGGGTGGTGAAAAACTGTTTTTT. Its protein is CASSTDRGGEKLFF.

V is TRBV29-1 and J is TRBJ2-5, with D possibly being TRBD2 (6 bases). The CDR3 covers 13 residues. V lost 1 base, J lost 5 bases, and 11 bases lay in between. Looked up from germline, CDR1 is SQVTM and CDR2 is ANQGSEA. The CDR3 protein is CSVEVGGGETQYF. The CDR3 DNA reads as TGCAGCGTTGAAGTCGGGGGTGGGGAGACCCAGTACTTC.

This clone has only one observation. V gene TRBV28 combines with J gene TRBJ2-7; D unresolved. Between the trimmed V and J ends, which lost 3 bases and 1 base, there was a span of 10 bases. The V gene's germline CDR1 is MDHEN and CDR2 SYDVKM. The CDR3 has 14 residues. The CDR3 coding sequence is TGTGCCAGCAGTTTTGTGCTAGGGTCCTACGAGCAGTACTTC. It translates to CASSFVLGSYEQYF.

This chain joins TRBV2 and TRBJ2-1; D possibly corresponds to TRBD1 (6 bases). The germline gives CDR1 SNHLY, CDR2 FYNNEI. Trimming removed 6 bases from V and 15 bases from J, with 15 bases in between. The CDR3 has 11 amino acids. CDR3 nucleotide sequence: TGTGCCAGCAGCGCCGGGACATCTCCGTTCTTC. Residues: CASSAGTSPFF.

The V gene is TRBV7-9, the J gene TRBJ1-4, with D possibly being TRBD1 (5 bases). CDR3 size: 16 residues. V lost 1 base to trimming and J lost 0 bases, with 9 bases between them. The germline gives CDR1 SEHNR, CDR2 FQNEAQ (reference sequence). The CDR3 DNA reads TGTGCCAGCAGCTTAGAAGGGGCTCCAACTAATGAAAAACTGTTTTTT. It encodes CASSLEGAPTNEKLFF. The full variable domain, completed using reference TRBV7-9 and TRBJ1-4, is DTGVSQNPRHKITKRGQNVTFRCDPISEHNRLYWYRQTLGQGPEFLTYFQNEAQLEKSRLLSDRFSAERPKGSFSTLEIQRTEQGDSAMYLCASSLEGAPTNEKLFFGSGTQLSVL.